This entry lists 16 T cell receptor beta chains sequenced from one sample in a study of cytomegalovirus exposure and HLA in healthy donors. The repertoire was sequenced with immunoSEQ multiplex PCR; TCRdb's copy has only in-frame clones and lacks some. The sample includes some 76,000 clones, approximately 94% of them seen just once. The sample consisted of PBMCs. All receptors derive from a woman aged 18-30 years in good health and CMV-seropositive.

This sequence joins TRBV5-4 and TRBJ2-5; TRBD1 might be the D (6 bases). The germline gives CDR1 SGHNT, CDR2 YYREEE (reference sequence). The CDR3 has 13 amino acids. Trimming took off 4 bases at V and 5 bases at J, with 12 bases between the two ends. CDR3 amino acids: CASSIGQTETQYF. In DNA, the CDR3 is TGTGCCAGCAGCATAGGACAGACGGAGACCCAGTACTTC.

The gene calls are TRBV5-1 and TRBJ1-4, with 7 bases aligning to TRBD1. CDR3 length equals 15 residues. From germline, CDR1 is SGHRS and CDR2 YFSETQ. Trimming cost V 0 bases and J 8 bases; bases outside gene matches: 7. The CDR3 DNA reads TGCGCCAGCAGCTTGGCCGGGACAGCTTACGAAAAACTGTTTTTT. This translates into CASSLAGTAYEKLFF.

The table lists this clone with a few counts. The sample carries other DNA sequences with the same CDR3. The V call is TRBV29-1, the J call TRBJ2-7; 9 positions match TRBD1. Germline V CDR1 and CDR2: SQVTM, ANQGSEA. The CDR3 length is 14 residues. V shed 7 bases and J 1 base; nucleotides not matched to a gene: 8. The CDR3 DNA sequence: TGCAGCGCCGCCGGGACAGGGTCTTCCTACGAGCAGTACTTC. Translation: CSAAGTGSSYEQYF.

This rearrangement joins TRBV4-3 to TRBJ2-1; 9 bases are a match to TRBD2. Looked up from germline, CDR1 is LGHNA and CDR2 is YSLEER. Germline trimming cut 4 bases from V and 7 bases from J; bases unmatched to any gene: 11. There are 16 residues in the CDR3. The DNA for the CDR3 is TGCGCCAGCAGCCCCAGCTTAGCGGGAGAGATGAATGAGCAGTTCTTC. Amino acids: CASSPSLAGEMNEQFF.

V and J are TRBV5-5 and TRBJ2-2; tentatively, D is TRBD1 (6 bases). V was pared by 3 bases and J by 4 bases, with 13 bases between. CDR3 size: 15 residues. CDR1 is SGHKS and CDR2 is YYEKEE in the germline V gene (reference sequence). The CDR3 protein is CASSWRVGATGELFF. For the CDR3, the DNA is TGTGCCAGCAGCTGGAGAGTGGGGGCCACCGGGGAGCTGTTTTTT.

The gene calls are TRBV9 and TRBJ2-2; 10 bases fit TRBD1. The length of the CDR3 is 17 residues. Germline V gives CDR1 SGDLS, CDR2 YYNGEE. V was pared by 3 bases and J by 6 bases, with 11 bases of the junction left unmatched. CDR3 DNA: TGTGCCAGCAGCGACCACCTAGGGACAGGGGTTGCCGGGGAGCTGTTTTTT. It specifies CASSDHLGTGVAGELFF.

The CDR3 bases are TGTGCCAGCAGCCCTACCCCGACAGTACTCTACAATGAGCAGTTCTTC. Translated, it gives CASSPTPTVLYNEQFF. The chain uses TRBV28 and TRBJ2-1; D might be TRBD1 (5 bases). This CDR3 comprises 16 residues. Germline lookup yields CDR1 MDHEN and CDR2 SYDVKM. Trimming shortened V by 6 bases and J by 3 bases, and 18 bases separated the two germline ends.

The rearrangement joins TRBV4-3 to TRBJ1-1, with 7 bases that match TRBD1. The CDR3 sequence is 14 residues long. V shed 4 bases and J 1 base; nucleotides not matched to a gene: 3. Germline V gene sequence: CDR1 LGHNA, CDR2 YSLEER. CDR3 bases: TGCGCCAGCAGCCCCTCAGGGGGGAACACTGAAGCTTTCTTT. Its translation: CASSPSGGNTEAFF.

V usage is TRBV30 and J usage is TRBJ1-5, with TRBD1 as a possible D gene (5 bases). CDR1 and CDR2 (germline): GTSNPN, SVGIG (reference sequence). The CDR3 sequence is 16 residues long. V gave up 0 bases and J gave up 6 bases, with 18 bases separating them. This CDR3 is CAWSVLGHPGGQPQHF. CDR3 coding DNA: TGTGCCTGGAGTGTACTGGGGCACCCGGGAGGTCAGCCCCAGCATTTT.

The CDR3 region has the DNA TGTGCCAGCAGTTTATACAGGGGGCAGGCTTTCTTT. The encoded protein is CASSLYRGQAFF. The V and J genes are TRBV28 and TRBJ1-1; 9 nucleotides agree with TRBD1. The CDR3 is 12 amino acids. Per germline, CDR1 MDHEN and CDR2 SYDVKM. V shed 1 base, J shed 11 bases, and the junction held 2 bases outside the gene matches.

The chain uses TRBV11-3 and TRBJ1-1, with D uncertain. The CDR3 runs to 13 residues. CDR1 and CDR2 from the germline V gene are SGHNT and YENEEA. The ends were cut back, 6 bases at V and 4 bases at J, with 12 bases in the middle. The CDR3 nucleotides are TGTGCCAGCAGTCCAAACCGGGTCACTGAAGCTTTCTTT. This encodes CASSPNRVTEAFF.

The V call is TRBV14, the J call TRBJ1-2; possibly TRBD1 for D (5 bases). This CDR3 is 14 amino acids long. V lost 3 bases and J 1 base, leaving 9 bases between the germline ends. Per germline, CDR1 SGHDN and CDR2 FVKESK. The CDR3 here is CASSHGHDNYGYTF. The CDR3 DNA follows: TGTGCCAGCAGCCACGGACACGATAACTATGGCTACACCTTC.

The chain is built from TRBV7-8 and TRBJ1-2; the match to TRBD1 covers 7 bases. After removal of 4 bases from V and 1 base from J, the junction contained 6 bases not matched to a gene. CDR3 length equals 15 residues. Germline V CDR1 and CDR2: SGHVS, FQNEAQ. The CDR3: CASSSRDRFNYGYTF. The CDR3 bases are TGTGCCAGCAGCTCGAGGGACAGATTTAACTATGGCTACACCTTC.

The genes are TRBV28 and TRBJ1-2; TRBD1 agrees at 8 bases. This CDR3 is built from 14 residues. Trimming cost V 6 bases and J 7 bases; bases outside gene matches: 10. Per the germline V gene, CDR1 is MDHEN and CDR2 is SYDVKM. The CDR3 DNA is TGTGCCAGCAGGACGACAGGGGAAGAATTTGGCTACACCTTC. This codes for CASRTTGEEFGYTF.

Concerning this clone: Since no conserved phenylalanine or tryptophan closes the CDR3, a read error is the likely cause. This chain uses TRBV30 with TRBJ1-2; D remains ambiguous. Germline loops: CDR1 GTSNPN, CDR2 SVGIG (reference sequence). The CDR3 contains 14 residues. V was clipped by 0 bases and J by 4 bases, with 12 bases between them. CDR3 loop: CAWSVRRLSYGYTL. The CDR3 DNA reads as TGTGCCTGGAGTGTAAGGCGGCTCTCCTATGGCTACACCCTC.

The chain has TRBV6-1 and TRBJ1-5; maybe TRBD1 (5 bases). Germline CDR1 is MNHNS and CDR2 is SASEGT. V was pared by 2 bases and J by 1 base, with 15 bases between. This CDR3 has 17 amino acids. The CDR3 nucleotides read TGTGCCAGCAGTGAAAACGGCCCGGGGGGGAGCAATCAGCCCCAGCATTTT. The encoded protein is CASSENGPGGSNQPQHF.